These T cell receptor beta chains were read from a single sample in a study of blood T cell repertoires in COVID-19. The table came from immunoSEQ multiplex PCR; TCRdb's copy has only in-frame clones and leaves some out. The sample comprises around 53,000 clones, around nine tenths of which are singletons, and approximately 4% rests with the top ten. What was sequenced was peripheral blood. The receptors shown here come from a man aged 45-60 years with acute or convalescent COVID-19. Each CDR3 is given with its conserved first and last residue. The order of the fields is J gene, clone size, V gene, D gene, CDR3 protein, CDR3 DNA. The D gene is left open where the match is weak. Rows may omit the clone size; those that give it use once, few, many or a size class.

j_call: TRBJ1-1; clone_size: -; v_call: TRBV5-1; d_call: -; cdr3_aa: CASSLVPSNTEAFF; cdr3_nt: TGCGCCAGCAGCTTGGTGCCGAGTAACACTGAAGCTTTCTTT
j_call: TRBJ2-2; clone_size: -; v_call: TRBV5-1; d_call: -; cdr3_aa: CASSLRGVNTGELFF; cdr3_nt: TGCGCCAGCAGCTTACGCGGGGTGAACACCGGGGAGCTGTTTTTT
j_call: TRBJ2-1; clone_size: -; v_call: TRBV29-1; d_call: TRBD1; cdr3_aa: CSVRQGASNEQFF; cdr3_nt: TGCAGCGTCCGACAGGGGGCAAGTAATGAGCAGTTCTTC
j_call: TRBJ2-2; clone_size: -; v_call: TRBV7-3; d_call: TRBD1; cdr3_aa: CASSLTRQGASTGELFF; cdr3_nt: TGTGCCAGCAGCTTAACGCGACAGGGGGCTAGCACCGGGGAGCTGTTTTTT
j_call: TRBJ1-3; clone_size: -; v_call: TRBV27; d_call: TRBD1; cdr3_aa: CASSRLTGAISGNTIYF; cdr3_nt: TGTGCCAGCAGTAGACTGACAGGGGCAATCTCTGGAAACACCATATATTTT
j_call: TRBJ1-4; clone_size: once; v_call: TRBV6-5; d_call: -; cdr3_aa: CASSYSSGEKLFF; cdr3_nt: TGTGCCAGCAGTTACTCAAGCGGTGAAAAACTGTTTTTT
j_call: TRBJ1-2; clone_size: -; v_call: TRBV7-2; d_call: -; cdr3_aa: CASSLDSGYGYTF; cdr3_nt: TGTGCCAGCAGCTTAGACTCAGGCTATGGCTACACCTTC
j_call: TRBJ2-7; clone_size: -; v_call: TRBV5-6; d_call: TRBD2; cdr3_aa: CASSTGLVFQVLEQYF; cdr3_nt: TGTGCCAGCAGTACGGGACTAGTATTTCAGGTGCTCGAGCAGTACTTC
j_call: TRBJ1-5; clone_size: -; v_call: TRBV15; d_call: TRBD1; cdr3_aa: CATSREGALEQPQHF; cdr3_nt: TGTGCCACCAGCCGAGAGGGGGCCCTGGAGCAGCCCCAGCATTTT
j_call: TRBJ2-1; clone_size: once; v_call: TRBV6-1; d_call: TRBD2; cdr3_aa: CASSAPLTSGGSSYNEQFF; cdr3_nt: TGTGCCAGCAGTGCCCCTTTAACTAGCGGGGGATCCTCCTACAATGAGCAGTTCTTC
j_call: TRBJ1-4; clone_size: -; v_call: TRBV24-1; d_call: TRBD1; cdr3_aa: CATSAGQGAEKLFF; cdr3_nt: TGTGCCACCAGCGCGGGACAGGGGGCCGAAAAACTGTTTTTT
j_call: TRBJ1-1; clone_size: -; v_call: TRBV29-1; d_call: -; cdr3_aa: CSGCRQNTEAFF; cdr3_nt: TGCAGCGGATGCAGGCAGAACACTGAAGCTTTCTTT
j_call: TRBJ1-1; clone_size: -; v_call: TRBV20-1; d_call: -; cdr3_aa: CSAFRTEAFF; cdr3_nt: TGCAGTGCCTTCAGGACTGAAGCTTTCTTT
j_call: TRBJ2-1; clone_size: -; v_call: TRBV15; d_call: TRBD2; cdr3_aa: CATSYSGGARNEQFF; cdr3_nt: TGTGCCACCAGCTATAGCGGGGGGGCCCGGAATGAGCAGTTCTTC
j_call: TRBJ1-5; clone_size: -; v_call: TRBV5-6; d_call: -; cdr3_aa: CASSLGAGASGPQHF; cdr3_nt: TGTGCCAGCAGCTTGGGAGCCGGAGCTTCGGGGCCCCAGCATTTT
j_call: TRBJ1-3; clone_size: -; v_call: TRBV7-2; d_call: -; cdr3_aa: CASSLAPGRSGNTIYF; cdr3_nt: TGTGCCAGCAGCTTAGCCCCAGGGCGCTCTGGAAACACCATATATTTT
j_call: TRBJ2-3; clone_size: few; v_call: TRBV9; d_call: -; cdr3_aa: CASSVYSGSSTDTQYF; cdr3_nt: TGTGCCAGCAGCGTTTATAGCGGATCTAGCACAGATACGCAGTATTTT
j_call: TRBJ2-1; clone_size: few; v_call: TRBV7-3; d_call: TRBD2; cdr3_aa: CASSLQLASTYNEQFF; cdr3_nt: TGTGCCAGCAGCTTACAACTAGCGTCAACCTACAATGAGCAGTTCTTC
j_call: TRBJ1-2; clone_size: -; v_call: TRBV10-3; d_call: -; cdr3_aa: CAISDVGAYGYTF; cdr3_nt: TGTGCCATCAGTGATGTAGGGGCATATGGCTACACCTTC
j_call: TRBJ2-7; clone_size: -; v_call: TRBV9; d_call: -; cdr3_aa: CASSVGGEFTYEQYF; cdr3_nt: TGTGCCAGCAGCGTAGGGGGGGAATTCACCTACGAGCAGTACTTC
j_call: TRBJ2-7; clone_size: -; v_call: TRBV3-1/TRBV3-2; d_call: -; cdr3_aa: CASSQSPLEGEQYF; cdr3_nt: TGTGCCAGCAGCCAGTCCCCCCTAGAGGGCGAGCAGTACTTC
j_call: TRBJ2-5; clone_size: -; v_call: TRBV11-3; d_call: -; cdr3_aa: CASSLGGRETQYF; cdr3_nt: TGTGCCAGCAGCTTAGGAGGGAGGGAGACCCAGTACTTC
j_call: TRBJ1-2; clone_size: -; v_call: TRBV7-9; d_call: -; cdr3_aa: CASSAQGLRAAGYTF; cdr3_nt: TGTGCCAGCAGCGCGCAGGGGTTACGGGCGGCAGGCTACACCTTC
j_call: TRBJ2-1; clone_size: -; v_call: TRBV3-1/TRBV3-2; d_call: -; cdr3_aa: CASSQDVETTSYNEQFF; cdr3_nt: TGTGCCAGCAGCCAAGATGTTGAGACTACCTCTTACAATGAGCAGTTCTTC
j_call: TRBJ2-1; clone_size: -; v_call: TRBV19; d_call: TRBD2; cdr3_aa: CASSIGSGSGNEQFF; cdr3_nt: TGTGCCAGTAGTATTGGAAGCGGGAGCGGCAATGAGCAGTTCTTC
j_call: TRBJ2-7; clone_size: -; v_call: TRBV18; d_call: TRBD1; cdr3_aa: CASSPGQDVFRGEQYF; cdr3_nt: TGTGCCAGCTCACCGGGACAGGATGTGTTCCGGGGCGAGCAGTACTTC
j_call: TRBJ1-1; clone_size: -; v_call: TRBV5-1; d_call: -; cdr3_aa: CASSFTAPYIQNTEAFF; cdr3_nt: TGCGCCAGCAGCTTCACAGCACCTTACATCCAGAACACTGAAGCTTTCTTT
j_call: TRBJ1-5; clone_size: -; v_call: TRBV19; d_call: -; cdr3_aa: CASSGLYMSQPQHF; cdr3_nt: TGTGCCAGTAGTGGACTCTATATGAGTCAGCCCCAGCATTTT
j_call: TRBJ2-1; clone_size: -; v_call: TRBV7-6; d_call: -; cdr3_aa: CASSSAQAGAYNEQFF; cdr3_nt: TGTGCCAGCAGCTCTGCCCAGGCAGGGGCCTACAATGAGCAGTTCTTC
j_call: TRBJ2-2; clone_size: -; v_call: TRBV4-1; d_call: TRBD2; cdr3_aa: CASSQVGGAGELFF; cdr3_nt: TGCGCCAGCAGCCAAGTGGGAGGGGCCGGGGAGCTGTTTTTT
j_call: TRBJ1-6; clone_size: -; v_call: TRBV5-1; d_call: -; cdr3_aa: CASSLAQANSPLHF; cdr3_nt: TGCGCCAGCAGCTTGGCCCAGGCTAATTCACCCCTCCACTTT
j_call: TRBJ1-4; clone_size: -; v_call: TRBV11-2; d_call: -; cdr3_aa: CASSRTGVEKLFF; cdr3_nt: TGTGCCAGCAGCCGAACCGGGGTTGAAAAACTGTTTTTT
j_call: TRBJ2-7; clone_size: -; v_call: TRBV11-1; d_call: -; cdr3_aa: CASSFGTFGIYEQYF; cdr3_nt: TGTGCCAGCAGCTTTGGGACTTTCGGTATCTACGAGCAGTACTTC
j_call: TRBJ1-1; clone_size: -; v_call: TRBV12-3/TRBV12-4; d_call: -; cdr3_aa: CASRGDSEAFF; cdr3_nt: TGTGCCAGCAGAGGTGACAGTGAAGCTTTCTTT
j_call: TRBJ2-2; clone_size: -; v_call: TRBV7-7; d_call: -; cdr3_aa: CASSLDSTGELFF; cdr3_nt: TGTGCTAGCAGCTTAGACAGCACCGGGGAGCTGTTTTTT